This T cell receptor (beta chain) was found in a study of blood T cell repertoires in COVID-19. The assay was immunoSEQ multiplex PCR, and TCRdb's table has in-frame clones only and misses some. The repertoire has about 150,000 clones, 84% of them found once; the top ten carry 5% to 7%. Trimming took off 6 bases at V and 0 bases at J, with 11 bases between the two ends. Looked up from germline, CDR1 is SQVTM and CDR2 is ANQGSEA. This CDR3 contains 13 residues. Someone with COVID-19 had been met by exposed participants within 2 weeks before study entry. The clonotype comes from a woman aged 45 to 65 who had been exposed to COVID-19. This chain connects TRBV29-1 to TRBJ1-1, with no clear D. The sample consisted of PBMCs or T cells enriched from blood (not recorded which). The CDR3 sequence: CSVRLGLNTEAFF. Here the CDR3 DNA reads TGCAGCGTCCGCCTTGGGCTGAACACTGAAGCTTTCTTT.